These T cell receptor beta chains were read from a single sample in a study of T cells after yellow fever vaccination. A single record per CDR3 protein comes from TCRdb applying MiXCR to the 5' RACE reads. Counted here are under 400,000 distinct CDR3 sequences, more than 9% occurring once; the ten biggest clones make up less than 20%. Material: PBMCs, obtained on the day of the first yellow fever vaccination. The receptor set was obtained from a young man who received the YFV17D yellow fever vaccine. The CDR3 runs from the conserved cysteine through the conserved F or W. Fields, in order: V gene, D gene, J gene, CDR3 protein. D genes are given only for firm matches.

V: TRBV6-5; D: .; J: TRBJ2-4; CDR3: CASSYLHPAKNIQYF
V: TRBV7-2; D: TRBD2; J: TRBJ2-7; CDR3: CASSRLAGSYEQYF
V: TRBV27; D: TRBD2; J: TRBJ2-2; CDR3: CASRRKLAGGITGELFF
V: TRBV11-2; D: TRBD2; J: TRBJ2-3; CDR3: CASSFSGGEEDTQYF
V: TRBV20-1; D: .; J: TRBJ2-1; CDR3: CSARKTGGLINEQFF
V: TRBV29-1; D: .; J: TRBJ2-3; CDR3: CSGGEAHTDTQYF
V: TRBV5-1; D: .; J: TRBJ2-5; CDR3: CASSQDIDQETQYF
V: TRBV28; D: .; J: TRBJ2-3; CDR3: CASQGSTDTQYF
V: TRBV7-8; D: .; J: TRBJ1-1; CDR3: CASSFVSGLGNTEAFF
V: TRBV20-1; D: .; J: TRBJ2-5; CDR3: CSARDRSPAADETQYF
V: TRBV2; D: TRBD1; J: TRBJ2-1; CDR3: CAGDRGDRDIQEQFF
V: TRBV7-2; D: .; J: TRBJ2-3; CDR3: CASSLAYFPDTQYF
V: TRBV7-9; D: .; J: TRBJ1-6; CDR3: CASSFKSTRDSPLHF
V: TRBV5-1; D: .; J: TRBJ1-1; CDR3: CASSLGTDNTEAFF
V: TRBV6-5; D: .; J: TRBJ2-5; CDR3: CASSYIGRRTQYF
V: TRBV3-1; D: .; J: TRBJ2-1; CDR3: CASSPRWGRVKWDGDNEQFF
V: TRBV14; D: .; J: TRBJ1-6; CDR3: CASSQDRMRDRSNSPLHF